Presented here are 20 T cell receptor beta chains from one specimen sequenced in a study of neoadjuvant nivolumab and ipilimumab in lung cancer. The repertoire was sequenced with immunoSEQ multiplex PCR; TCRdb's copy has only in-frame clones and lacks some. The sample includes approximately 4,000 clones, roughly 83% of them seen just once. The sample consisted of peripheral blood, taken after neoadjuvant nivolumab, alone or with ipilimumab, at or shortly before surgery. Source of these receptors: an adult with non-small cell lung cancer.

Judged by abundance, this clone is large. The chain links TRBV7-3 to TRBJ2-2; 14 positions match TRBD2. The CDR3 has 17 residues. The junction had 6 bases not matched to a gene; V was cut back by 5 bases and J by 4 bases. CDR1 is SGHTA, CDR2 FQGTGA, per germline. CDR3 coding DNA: TGTGCCAGCAGCCGACTAGCGGGAGGGCCGGGCACCGGGGAGCTGTTTTTT. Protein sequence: CASSRLAGGPGTGELFF.

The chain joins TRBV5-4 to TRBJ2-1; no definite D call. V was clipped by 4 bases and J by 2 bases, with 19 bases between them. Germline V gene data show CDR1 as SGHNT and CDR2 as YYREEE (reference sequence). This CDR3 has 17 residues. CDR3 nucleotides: TGTGCCAGCAGCCTAGAGGTTTCCATGACGGCCTACAATGAGCAGTTCTTC. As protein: CASSLEVSMTAYNEQFF.

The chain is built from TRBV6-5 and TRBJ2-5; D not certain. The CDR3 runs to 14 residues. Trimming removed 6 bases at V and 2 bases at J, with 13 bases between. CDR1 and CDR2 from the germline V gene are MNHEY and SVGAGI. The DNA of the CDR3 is TGTGCCAGCAGGAAAGACACCGCTCAAGAGACCCAGTACTTC. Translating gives CASRKDTAQETQYF.

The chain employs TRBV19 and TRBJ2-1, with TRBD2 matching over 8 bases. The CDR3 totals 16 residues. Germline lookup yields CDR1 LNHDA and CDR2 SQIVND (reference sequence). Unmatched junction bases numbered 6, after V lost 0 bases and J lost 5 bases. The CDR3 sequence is CASSIDPGGPDNEQFF. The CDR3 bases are TGTGCCAGTAGTATAGATCCGGGGGGGCCAGACAATGAGCAGTTCTTC.

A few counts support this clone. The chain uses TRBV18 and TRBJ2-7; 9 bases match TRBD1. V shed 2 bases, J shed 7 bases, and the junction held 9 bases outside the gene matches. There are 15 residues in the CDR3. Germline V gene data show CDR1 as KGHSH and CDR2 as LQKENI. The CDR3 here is CASSPTGQGPREQYF. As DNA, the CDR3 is TGTGCCAGCTCACCAACGGGACAGGGACCTCGGGAGCAGTACTTC.

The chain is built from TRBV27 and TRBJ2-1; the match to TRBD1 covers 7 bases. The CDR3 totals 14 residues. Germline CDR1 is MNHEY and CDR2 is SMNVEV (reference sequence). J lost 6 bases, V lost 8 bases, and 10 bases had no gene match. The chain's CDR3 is CASRADDRVNEQFF. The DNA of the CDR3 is TGTGCCAGCCGCGCAGATGACAGGGTCAATGAGCAGTTCTTC.

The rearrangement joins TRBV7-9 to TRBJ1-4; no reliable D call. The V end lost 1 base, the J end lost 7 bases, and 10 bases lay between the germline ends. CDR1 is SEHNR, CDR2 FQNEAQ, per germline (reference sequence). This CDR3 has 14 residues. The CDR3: CASSLDRAAEKLFF. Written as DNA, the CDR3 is TGTGCCAGCAGCTTAGATAGGGCCGCTGAAAAACTGTTTTTT. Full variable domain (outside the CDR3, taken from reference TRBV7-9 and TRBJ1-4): DTGVSQNPRHKITKRGQNVTFRCDPISEHNRLYWYRQTLGQGPEFLTYFQNEAQLEKSRLLSDRFSAERPKGSFSTLEIQRTEQGDSAMYLCASSLDRAAEKLFFGSGTQLSVL.

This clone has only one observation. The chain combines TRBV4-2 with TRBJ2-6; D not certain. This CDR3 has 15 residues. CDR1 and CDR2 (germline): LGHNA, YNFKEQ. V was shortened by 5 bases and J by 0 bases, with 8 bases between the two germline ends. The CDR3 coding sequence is TGTGCCAGCAGCTCCCAGGACTCTGGGGCCAACGTCCTGACTTTC. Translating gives CASSSQDSGANVLTF.

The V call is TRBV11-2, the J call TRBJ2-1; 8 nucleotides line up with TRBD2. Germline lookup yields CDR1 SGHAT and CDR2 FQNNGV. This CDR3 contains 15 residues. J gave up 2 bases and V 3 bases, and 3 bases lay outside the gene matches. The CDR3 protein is CASSFTSGTYNEQFF. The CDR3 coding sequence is TGTGCCAGCAGCTTTACTAGCGGTACCTACAATGAGCAGTTCTTC.

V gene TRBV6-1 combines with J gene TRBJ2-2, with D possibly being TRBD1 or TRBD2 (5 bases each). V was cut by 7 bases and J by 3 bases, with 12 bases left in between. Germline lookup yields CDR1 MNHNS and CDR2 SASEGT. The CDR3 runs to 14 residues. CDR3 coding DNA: TGTGCCAGCAATCGGGACCCATACACCGGGGAGCTGTTTTTT. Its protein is CASNRDPYTGELFF.

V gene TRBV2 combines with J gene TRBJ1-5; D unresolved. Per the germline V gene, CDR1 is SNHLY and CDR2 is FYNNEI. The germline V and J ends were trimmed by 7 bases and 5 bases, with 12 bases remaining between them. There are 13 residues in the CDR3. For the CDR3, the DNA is TGTGCCAGCACTTTGGGTAGGGATCAGCCCCAGCATTTT. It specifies CASTLGRDQPQHF.

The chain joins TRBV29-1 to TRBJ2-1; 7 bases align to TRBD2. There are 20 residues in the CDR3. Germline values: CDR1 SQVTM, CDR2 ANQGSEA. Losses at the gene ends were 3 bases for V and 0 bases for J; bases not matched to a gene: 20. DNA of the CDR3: TGCAGCGTTGAGGGCTGGGCCGGGACTACGGGGACCAGCTCCTACAATGAGCAGTTCTTC. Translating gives CSVEGWAGTTGTSSYNEQFF.

The CDR3 nucleotides are TGTGCCAGCAGCCCAAGGGGTAAAGAGAACACTGAAGCTTTCTTT. Protein product: CASSPRGKENTEAFF. The rearrangement uses TRBV14 and TRBJ1-1, with D possibly matching TRBD1 (5 bases). The germline CDR1 and CDR2 sequences are SGHDN and FVKESK. This CDR3 contains 15 residues. Between the trimmed V and J ends, which lost 4 bases and 1 base, there was a span of 13 bases. Looking up the rest from reference TRBV14 and TRBJ1-1 gives the full variable domain: EAGVTQFPSHSVIEKGQTVTLRCDPISGHDNLYWYRRVMGKEIKFLLHFVKESKQDESGMPNNRFLAERTGGTYSTLKVQPAELEDSGVYFCASSPRGKENTEAFFGQGTRLTVV.

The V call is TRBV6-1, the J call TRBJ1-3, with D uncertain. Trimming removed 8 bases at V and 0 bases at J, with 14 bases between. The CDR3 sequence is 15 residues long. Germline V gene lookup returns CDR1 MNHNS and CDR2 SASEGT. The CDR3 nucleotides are TGTGCCAGCGGCCAACAGCTAATCTCTGGAAACACCATATATTTT. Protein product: CASGQQLISGNTIYF.

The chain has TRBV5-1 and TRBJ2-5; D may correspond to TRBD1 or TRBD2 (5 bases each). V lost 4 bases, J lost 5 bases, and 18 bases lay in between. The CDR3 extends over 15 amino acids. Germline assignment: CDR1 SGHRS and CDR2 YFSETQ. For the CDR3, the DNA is TGCGCCAGCAGCACAGGAGGTGCGGGTGGGGAGACCCAGTACTTC. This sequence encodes CASSTGGAGGETQYF.

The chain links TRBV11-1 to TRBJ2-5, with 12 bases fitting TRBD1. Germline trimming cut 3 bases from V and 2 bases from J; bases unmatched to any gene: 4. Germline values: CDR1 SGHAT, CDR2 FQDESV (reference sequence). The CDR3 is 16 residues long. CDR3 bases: TGTGCCAGCAGCTTGGGGACAGGGGGCCCTCAAGAGACCCAGTACTTC. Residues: CASSLGTGGPQETQYF. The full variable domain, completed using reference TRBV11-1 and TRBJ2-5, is EAEVAQSPRYKITEKSQAVAFWCDPISGHATLYWYRQILGQGPELLVQFQDESVVDDSQLPKDRFSAERLKGVDSTLKIQPAELGDSAMYLCASSLGTGGPQETQYFGPGTRLLVL.

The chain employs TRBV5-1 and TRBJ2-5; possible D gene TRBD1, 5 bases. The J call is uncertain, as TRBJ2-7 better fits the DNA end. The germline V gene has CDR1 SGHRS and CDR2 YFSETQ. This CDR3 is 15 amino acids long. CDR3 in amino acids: CASSFGPRAGHEQYF. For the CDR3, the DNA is TGCGCCAGCAGCTTTGGCCCCAGGGCAGGCCACGAGCAGTACTTC.

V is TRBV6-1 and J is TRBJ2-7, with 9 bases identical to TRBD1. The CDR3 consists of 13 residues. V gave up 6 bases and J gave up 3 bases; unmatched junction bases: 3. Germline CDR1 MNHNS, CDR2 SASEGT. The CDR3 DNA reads TGTGCCAGCAGGATGGACAGGGGCTACGAGCAGTACTTC. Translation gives CASRMDRGYEQYF.

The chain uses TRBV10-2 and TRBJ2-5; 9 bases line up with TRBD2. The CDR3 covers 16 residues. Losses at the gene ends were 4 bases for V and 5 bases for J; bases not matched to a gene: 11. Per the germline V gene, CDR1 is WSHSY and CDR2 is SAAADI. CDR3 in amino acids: CASSAAGGLNGETQYF. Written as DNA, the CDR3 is TGCGCCAGCAGTGCGGCGGGAGGGCTTAACGGGGAGACCCAGTACTTC.

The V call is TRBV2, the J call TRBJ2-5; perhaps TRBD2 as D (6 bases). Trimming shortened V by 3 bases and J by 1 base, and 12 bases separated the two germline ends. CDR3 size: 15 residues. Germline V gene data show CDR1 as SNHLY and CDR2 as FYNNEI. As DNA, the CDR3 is TGTGCCAGCAGTGAGGTAGTGGGGGGCCAAGAGACCCAGTACTTC. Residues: CASSEVVGGQETQYF.